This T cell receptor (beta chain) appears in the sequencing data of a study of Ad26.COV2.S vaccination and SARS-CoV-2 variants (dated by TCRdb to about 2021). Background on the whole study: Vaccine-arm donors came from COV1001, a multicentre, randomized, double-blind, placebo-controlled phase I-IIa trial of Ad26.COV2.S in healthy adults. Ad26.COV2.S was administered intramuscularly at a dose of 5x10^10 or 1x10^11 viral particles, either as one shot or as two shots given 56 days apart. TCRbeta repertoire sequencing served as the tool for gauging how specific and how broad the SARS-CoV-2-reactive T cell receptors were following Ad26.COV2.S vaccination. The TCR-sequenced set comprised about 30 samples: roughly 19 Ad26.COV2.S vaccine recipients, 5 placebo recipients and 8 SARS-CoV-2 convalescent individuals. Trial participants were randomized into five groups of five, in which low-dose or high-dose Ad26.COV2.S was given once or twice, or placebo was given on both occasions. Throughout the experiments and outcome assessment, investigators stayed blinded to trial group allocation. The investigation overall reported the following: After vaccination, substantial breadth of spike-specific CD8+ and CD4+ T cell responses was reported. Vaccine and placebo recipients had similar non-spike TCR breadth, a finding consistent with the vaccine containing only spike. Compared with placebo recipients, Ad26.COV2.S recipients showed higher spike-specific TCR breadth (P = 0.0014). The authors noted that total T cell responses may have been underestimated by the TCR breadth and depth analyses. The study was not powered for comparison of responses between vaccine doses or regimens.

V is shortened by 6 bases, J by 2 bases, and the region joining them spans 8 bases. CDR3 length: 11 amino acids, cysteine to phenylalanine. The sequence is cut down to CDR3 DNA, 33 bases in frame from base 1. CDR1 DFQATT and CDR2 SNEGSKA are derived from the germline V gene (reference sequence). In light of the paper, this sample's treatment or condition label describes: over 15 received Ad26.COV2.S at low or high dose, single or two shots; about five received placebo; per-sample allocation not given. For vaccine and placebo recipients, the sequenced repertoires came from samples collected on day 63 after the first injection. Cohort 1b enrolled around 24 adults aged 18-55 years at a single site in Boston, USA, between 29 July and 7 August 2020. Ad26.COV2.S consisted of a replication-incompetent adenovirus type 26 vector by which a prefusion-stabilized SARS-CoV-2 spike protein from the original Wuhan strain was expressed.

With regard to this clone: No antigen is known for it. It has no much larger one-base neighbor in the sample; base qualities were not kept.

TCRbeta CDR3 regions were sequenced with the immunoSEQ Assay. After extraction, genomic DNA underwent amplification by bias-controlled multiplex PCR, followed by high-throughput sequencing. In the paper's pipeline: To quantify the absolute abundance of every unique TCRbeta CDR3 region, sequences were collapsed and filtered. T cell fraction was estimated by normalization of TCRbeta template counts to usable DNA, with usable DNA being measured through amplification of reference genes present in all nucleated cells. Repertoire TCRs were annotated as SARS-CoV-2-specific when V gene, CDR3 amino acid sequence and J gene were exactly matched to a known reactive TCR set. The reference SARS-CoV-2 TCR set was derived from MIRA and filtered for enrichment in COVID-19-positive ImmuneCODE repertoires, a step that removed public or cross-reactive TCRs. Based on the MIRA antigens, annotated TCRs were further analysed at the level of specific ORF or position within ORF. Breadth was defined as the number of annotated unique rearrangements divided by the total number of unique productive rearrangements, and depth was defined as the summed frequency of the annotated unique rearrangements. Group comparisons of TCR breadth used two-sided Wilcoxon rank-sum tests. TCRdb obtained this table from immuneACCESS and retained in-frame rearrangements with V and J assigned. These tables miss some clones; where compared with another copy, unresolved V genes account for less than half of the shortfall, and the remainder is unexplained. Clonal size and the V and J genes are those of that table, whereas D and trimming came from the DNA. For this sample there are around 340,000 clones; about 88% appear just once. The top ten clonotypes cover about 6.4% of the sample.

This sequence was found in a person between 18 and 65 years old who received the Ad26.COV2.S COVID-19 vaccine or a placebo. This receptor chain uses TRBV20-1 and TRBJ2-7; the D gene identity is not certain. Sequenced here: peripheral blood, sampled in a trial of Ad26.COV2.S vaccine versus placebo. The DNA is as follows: TGCAGTGCGGAATGGACCTACGAGCAGTACTTC. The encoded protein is CSAEWTYEQYF.